This is a list of T cell receptor beta chains from one sample in a study of response to subunit inactivated influenza vaccine. Via MiXCR, TCRdb re-called the RT-PCR reads, giving one row per CDR3 protein. Seen here are 550,000 to 600,000 distinct CDR3 sequences, over 9.5% observed once, and the top ten hold more than 8.5%. The specimen was PBMCs from blood, collected on the day of vaccination. These TCRs come from a man aged 50-60 years who received an inactivated influenza vaccine. The conserved cysteine and the conserved F or W are not part of the CDR3 here.

v_call: TRBV20-1; j_call: TRBJ2-7; cdr3_aa: SAKSPPGLVNEQY
v_call: TRBV4-3; j_call: TRBJ2-2; cdr3_aa: ASSQFREGAGELF
v_call: TRBV5-1; j_call: TRBJ2-1; cdr3_aa: ASSPSGAPKYNEQF
v_call: TRBV28; j_call: TRBJ1-2; cdr3_aa: ASSAQGADYGYT
v_call: TRBV7-2; j_call: TRBJ2-1; cdr3_aa: ASDPERDLYNEQF
v_call: TRBV5-1; j_call: TRBJ2-5; cdr3_aa: ASSGSGVQETQY
v_call: TRBV7-2; j_call: TRBJ2-2; cdr3_aa: ASSQASGSYTGELF
v_call: TRBV20-1; j_call: TRBJ1-2; cdr3_aa: SARDTNYGYT
v_call: TRBV4-3; j_call: TRBJ2-7; cdr3_aa: ASSQDWGAVKYEQY
v_call: TRBV20-1; j_call: TRBJ1-1; cdr3_aa: SARLGLLNTEAF
v_call: TRBV11-2; j_call: TRBJ2-2; cdr3_aa: ASSSLPSGAVTGELF
v_call: TRBV5-1; j_call: TRBJ2-2; cdr3_aa: ASSLEAGRNTGELF
v_call: TRBV5-1; j_call: TRBJ1-2; cdr3_aa: ASSANRVYDGYT
v_call: TRBV5-1; j_call: TRBJ2-3; cdr3_aa: ASSLAGTSGTGDTQY
v_call: TRBV7-2; j_call: TRBJ2-7; cdr3_aa: ASSLGSGQFYEQY
v_call: TRBV27; j_call: TRBJ1-2; cdr3_aa: ASTALTGVVGGYT
v_call: TRBV12-3/TRBV12-4; j_call: TRBJ2-7; cdr3_aa: ASSNLGVVQY
v_call: TRBV10-1; j_call: TRBJ2-1; cdr3_aa: ASSESGLASLNEQF
v_call: TRBV5-1; j_call: TRBJ1-1; cdr3_aa: ASSAPWGGSGTEAF
v_call: TRBV14; j_call: TRBJ2-7; cdr3_aa: ASSSDRRAAN
v_call: TRBV5-1; j_call: TRBJ2-3; cdr3_aa: ASNIGATVTDTQY
v_call: TRBV12-3/TRBV12-4; j_call: TRBJ1-6; cdr3_aa: ASSPGTGGNHSPLH
v_call: TRBV7-3; j_call: TRBJ2-3; cdr3_aa: ASSLMGLLTDTQY
v_call: TRBV4-2; j_call: TRBJ2-1; cdr3_aa: ASSQKGEQF
v_call: TRBV6-5; j_call: TRBJ1-2; cdr3_aa: ASSAQGVGYT
v_call: TRBV19; j_call: TRBJ2-1; cdr3_aa: ASSRTDIDYNEQF
v_call: TRBV29-1; j_call: TRBJ1-2; cdr3_aa: SVVGSQGDYGYT
v_call: TRBV3-1; j_call: TRBJ2-7; cdr3_aa: ASSQGPWGYGLYEQY
v_call: TRBV20-1; j_call: TRBJ2-3; cdr3_aa: SARDTSGEPDTQY
v_call: TRBV27; j_call: TRBJ2-1; cdr3_aa: ASSLAPWGTGAHLSYNEQF
v_call: TRBV29-1; j_call: TRBJ1-2; cdr3_aa: SVQGGVAGYGYT
v_call: TRBV4-2; j_call: TRBJ1-6; cdr3_aa: ASSQIAGGSSPLH
v_call: TRBV7-9; j_call: TRBJ2-2; cdr3_aa: ASLQGMDTGELF
v_call: TRBV7-9; j_call: TRBJ2-5; cdr3_aa: ASSPLAGAAGQETQY
v_call: TRBV25-1; j_call: TRBJ2-1; cdr3_aa: ASSTETSNEQF
v_call: TRBV5-1; j_call: TRBJ1-2; cdr3_aa: ASSLQGGPEGYT
v_call: TRBV5-1; j_call: TRBJ2-7; cdr3_aa: ASSGGTSGNEQY
v_call: TRBV20-1; j_call: TRBJ2-5; cdr3_aa: SAYQGQTQETQY
v_call: TRBV7-9; j_call: TRBJ1-2; cdr3_aa: ASSLVPQGQGVGGYT
v_call: TRBV6-1; j_call: TRBJ2-7; cdr3_aa: ASSAGGGYEQY
v_call: TRBV9; j_call: TRBJ2-7; cdr3_aa: ASSAGTSDYYEQY
v_call: TRBV20-1; j_call: TRBJ2-7; cdr3_aa: SASQGPLYEQY
v_call: TRBV12-3/TRBV12-4; j_call: TRBJ2-2; cdr3_aa: ASRPGQGFRELF
v_call: TRBV4-3; j_call: TRBJ1-4; cdr3_aa: ASSHGAGGEKLF
v_call: TRBV20-1; j_call: TRBJ2-4; cdr3_aa: SASSSGTGYIQY
v_call: TRBV4-3; j_call: TRBJ2-2; cdr3_aa: ASSYQDRSTGELF
v_call: TRBV6-5; j_call: TRBJ2-4; cdr3_aa: ASSYSLRAGAKNIQY
v_call: TRBV14; j_call: TRBJ1-4; cdr3_aa: ASSQALGSANEKLF
v_call: TRBV5-5; j_call: TRBJ2-7; cdr3_aa: ASSLAGGRIYEQY
v_call: TRBV11-2; j_call: TRBJ2-5; cdr3_aa: ASSHSLWGQGAETQY
v_call: TRBV7-8; j_call: TRBJ1-5; cdr3_aa: ASSLALRQNEPQH
v_call: TRBV20-1; j_call: TRBJ2-7; cdr3_aa: SAKTRGREQY
v_call: TRBV6-2/TRBV6-3; j_call: TRBJ2-1; cdr3_aa: ASWTVPGNEQF
v_call: TRBV6-1; j_call: TRBJ1-3; cdr3_aa: ASSARRALGQRSGNTIY
v_call: TRBV5-1; j_call: TRBJ2-1; cdr3_aa: ASSLTGTEINEQF
v_call: TRBV3-1; j_call: TRBJ2-3; cdr3_aa: ASSQVRAANTDTQY
v_call: TRBV12-3/TRBV12-4; j_call: TRBJ1-5; cdr3_aa: ASSPRGDRHQPQH
v_call: TRBV12-3/TRBV12-4; j_call: TRBJ2-7; cdr3_aa: ASSSRGGRTGGSYEQY
v_call: TRBV28; j_call: TRBJ2-1; cdr3_aa: ASSLSSSSYNEQF